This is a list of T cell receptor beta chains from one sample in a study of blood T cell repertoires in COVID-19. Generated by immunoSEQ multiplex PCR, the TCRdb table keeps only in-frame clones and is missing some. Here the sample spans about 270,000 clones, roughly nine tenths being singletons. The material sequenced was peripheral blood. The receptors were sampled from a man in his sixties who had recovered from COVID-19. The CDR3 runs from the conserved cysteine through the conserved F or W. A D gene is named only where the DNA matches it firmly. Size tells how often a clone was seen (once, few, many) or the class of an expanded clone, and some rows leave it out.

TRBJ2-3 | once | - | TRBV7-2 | TGTGCCAGCGGATTGTGGGGGCGGGGGCGCACAGATACGCAGTATTTT | CASGLWGRGRTDTQYF
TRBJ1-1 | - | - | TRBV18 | TGTGCCAGCTCACCAAGCAGGCCGAACACTGAAGCTTTCTTT | CASSPSRPNTEAFF
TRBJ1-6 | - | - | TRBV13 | TGTGCCAGCAGCCCCCGTGATAATTCACCCCTCCACTTT | CASSPRDNSPLHF
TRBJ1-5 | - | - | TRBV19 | TGTGCCAGTAGTGTTGACGGGGGGTGGCAGCCCCAGCATTTT | CASSVDGGWQPQHF
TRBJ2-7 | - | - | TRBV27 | TGTGCCAGCAGTCATCATGCCTACGAGCAGTACTTC | CASSHHAYEQYF
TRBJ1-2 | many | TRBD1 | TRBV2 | TGTGCCAGCATACTTTCCCCCCGGACAGGGGGCTATGGCTACACCTTC | CASILSPRTGGYGYTF
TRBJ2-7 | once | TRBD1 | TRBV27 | TGTGCCAGCAGTTTAATGGCAGGGGGAAGGGACGAGCAGTACTTC | CASSLMAGGRDEQYF
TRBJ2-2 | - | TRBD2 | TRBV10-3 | TGTGCCATCAGAGCTCTAAGGACTAGCGGAGGCACCGGGGAGCTGTTTTTT | CAIRALRTSGGTGELFF
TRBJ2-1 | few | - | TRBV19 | TGTGCCACCGGCGAGGGGGGGCGCGATGAGCAGTTCTTC | CATGEGGRDEQFF
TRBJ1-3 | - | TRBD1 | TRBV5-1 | TGCGCCAGCAGCCGGGGACAGGGGTCCTCTGGAAACACCATATATTTT | CASSRGQGSSGNTIYF
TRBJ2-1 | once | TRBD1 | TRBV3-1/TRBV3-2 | TGTGCCAGCAGCCAAGATGGGCAGGGGGCCTATGAGCAGTTCTTC | CASSQDGQGAYEQFF
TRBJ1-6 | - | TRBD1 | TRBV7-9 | TGTGCCAGCAGCTTAGCCGGGACAGGGTGGGATAATTCACCCCTCCACTTT | CASSLAGTGWDNSPLHF
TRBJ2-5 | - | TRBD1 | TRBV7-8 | TGTGCCAGCAGCTTACGACTTGCGCCGGGACAGGGGGCGTTTTTGGAGACCCAGTACTTC | CASSLRLAPGQGAFLETQYF
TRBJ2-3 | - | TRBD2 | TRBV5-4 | TGTGCCAGCAGCCTCCCACTAGCGGGGTACACAGATACGCAGTATTTT | CASSLPLAGYTDTQYF
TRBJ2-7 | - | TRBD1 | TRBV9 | TGTGCCAGCACCCCGGGACAGGGGTGGTACGAGCAGTACTTC | CASTPGQGWYEQYF
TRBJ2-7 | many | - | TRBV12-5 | TGTGCTAGTGCCCTACCCCCCTACGAGCAGTACTTC | CASALPPYEQYF
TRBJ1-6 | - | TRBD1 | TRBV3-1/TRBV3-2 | TGTGCCAGCAGTTACCCTAGACAGGGGGGTTCACCCCTCCACTTT | CASSYPRQGGSPLHF
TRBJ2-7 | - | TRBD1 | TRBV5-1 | TGCGCCAGCAGCTTAAGTAACAGGGGTTTGTCCGAGCAGTACTTC | CASSLSNRGLSEQYF
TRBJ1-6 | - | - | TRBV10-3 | TGTGCCATCAGTAACATAGGGAGGGAGAATTCACCCCTCCACTTT | CAISNIGRENSPLHF
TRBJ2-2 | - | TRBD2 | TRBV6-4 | TGTGCCACCACCAGCGGGGGGTCAGGGACCGGGGAGCTGTTTTTT | CATTSGGSGTGELFF
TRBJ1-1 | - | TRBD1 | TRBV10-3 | TGTGCCATCAGTGATCAGGACAGGGGGAACACTGAAGCTTTCTTT | CAISDQDRGNTEAFF
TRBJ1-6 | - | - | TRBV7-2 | TGTGCCAGCACCCCCGGTGGCGGATCCGGGGCCCTCCACTTT | CASTPGGGSGALHF
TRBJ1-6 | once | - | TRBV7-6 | TGTGCCAGCAGCTTAGCGAGCCGGGGGAGCTCCTATAATTCACCCCTCCACTTT | CASSLASRGSSYNSPLHF
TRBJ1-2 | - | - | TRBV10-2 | TGCGCCAGCAGTGAGTCTATGGGGGCGCTCACCTTC | CASSESMGALTF
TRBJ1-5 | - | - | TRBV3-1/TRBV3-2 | TGTGCCAGCAGCCACGGGGTTCCAAATCAGCCCCAGCATTTT | CASSHGVPNQPQHF
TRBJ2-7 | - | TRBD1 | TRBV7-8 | TGTGCCAGCAGCTCGGCGGCAGGGGGCTGGTACGAGCAGTACTTC | CASSSAAGGWYEQYF
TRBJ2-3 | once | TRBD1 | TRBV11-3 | TGTGCCAGCAGCCCAGGGGGTCGGGGCACAGATACGCAGTATTTT | CASSPGGRGTDTQYF
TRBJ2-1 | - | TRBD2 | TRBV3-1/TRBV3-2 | TGTGCCAGCAGCCAGCTGGGACTAGCGGGGGGGCCGTCCTACAATGAGCAGTTCTTC | CASSQLGLAGGPSYNEQFF
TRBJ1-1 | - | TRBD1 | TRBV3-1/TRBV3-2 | TGTGCCAGCAGCCAAGATCGTGGGCAGGGGGCTTCTACTGAAGCTTTCTTT | CASSQDRGQGASTEAFF
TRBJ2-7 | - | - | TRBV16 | TGTGCCAGCAGCCAAGCGACAACCCAAGGTGAGCAGTACTTC | CASSQATTQGEQYF
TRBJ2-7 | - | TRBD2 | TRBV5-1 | TGCGCCAGCAGCTTCACGGGACTAGCGGACTACGAGCAGTACTTC | CASSFTGLADYEQYF
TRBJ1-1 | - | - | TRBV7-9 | TGTGCCAGCAGCCCACATCTCAGGGATATGAACACTGAAGCTTTCTTT | CASSPHLRDMNTEAFF
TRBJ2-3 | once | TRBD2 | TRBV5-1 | TGCGCCAGCAGCTTGTTCGGCGGGGGGGCCCTCGGAGATACGCAGTATTTT | CASSLFGGGALGDTQYF
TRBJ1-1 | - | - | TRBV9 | TGTGCCAGCAGCGTAAACCCCTCAGGGAACACTGAAGCTTTCTTT | CASSVNPSGNTEAFF
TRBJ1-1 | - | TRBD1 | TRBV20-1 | TGCAGTGCTAGTGCAGGGGGCGTAATTACTGAAGCTTTCTTT | CSASAGGVITEAFF
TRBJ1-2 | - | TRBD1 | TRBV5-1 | TGCGCCAGCGGGGCAAGACAGGGAGAAAGTGGCTACACCTTC | CASGARQGESGYTF
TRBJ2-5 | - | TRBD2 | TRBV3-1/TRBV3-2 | TGTGCCAGCAGCCACGGGACTAGCGGGGGTGCCGGGACCCAGTACTTC | CASSHGTSGGAGTQYF
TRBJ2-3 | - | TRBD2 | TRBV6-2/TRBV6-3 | TGTGCCAGCAGTTCCGGGGAGCGGGGGGGCCCACATACGCAGTATTTT | CASSSGERGGPHTQYF
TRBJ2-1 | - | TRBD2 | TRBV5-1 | TGCGCCAGCAGCTACAGCTGGATAGCGGGGAACAATGAGCAGTTCTTC | CASSYSWIAGNNEQFF